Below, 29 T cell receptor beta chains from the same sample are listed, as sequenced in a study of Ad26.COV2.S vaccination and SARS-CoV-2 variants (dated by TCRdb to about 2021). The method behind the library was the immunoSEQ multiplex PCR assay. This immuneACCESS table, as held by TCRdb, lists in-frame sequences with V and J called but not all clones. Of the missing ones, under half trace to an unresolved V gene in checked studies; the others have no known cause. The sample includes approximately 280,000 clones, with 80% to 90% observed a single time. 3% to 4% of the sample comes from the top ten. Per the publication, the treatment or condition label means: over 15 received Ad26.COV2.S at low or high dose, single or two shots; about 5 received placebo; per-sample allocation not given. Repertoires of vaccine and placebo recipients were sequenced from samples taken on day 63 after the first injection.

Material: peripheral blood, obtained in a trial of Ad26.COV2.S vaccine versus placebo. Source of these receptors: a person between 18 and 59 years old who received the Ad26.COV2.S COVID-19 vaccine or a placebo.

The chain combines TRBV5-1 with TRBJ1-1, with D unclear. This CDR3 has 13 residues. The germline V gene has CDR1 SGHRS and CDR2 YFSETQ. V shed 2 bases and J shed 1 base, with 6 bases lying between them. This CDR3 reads CASSFQPNTEAFF. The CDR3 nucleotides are TGCGCCAGCAGCTTTCAACCGAACACTGAAGCTTTCTTT.

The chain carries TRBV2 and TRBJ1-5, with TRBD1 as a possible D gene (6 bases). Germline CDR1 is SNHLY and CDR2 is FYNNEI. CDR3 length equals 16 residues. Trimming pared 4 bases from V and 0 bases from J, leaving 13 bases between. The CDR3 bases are TGTGCCAGCAGTGGAGCAGGGGCGAATAGCAATCAGCCCCAGCATTTT. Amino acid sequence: CASSGAGANSNQPQHF.

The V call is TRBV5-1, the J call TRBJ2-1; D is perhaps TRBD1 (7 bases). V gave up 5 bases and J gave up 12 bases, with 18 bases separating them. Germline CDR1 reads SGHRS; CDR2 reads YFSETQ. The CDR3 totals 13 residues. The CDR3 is CASRSAEGAAQFF. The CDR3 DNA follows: TGCGCCAGCAGGTCGGCGGAGGGGGCAGCGCAGTTCTTC. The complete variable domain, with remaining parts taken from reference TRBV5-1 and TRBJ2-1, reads KAGVTQTPRYLIKTRGQQVTLSCSPISGHRSVSWYQQTPGQGLQFLFEYFSETQRNKGNFPGRFSGRQFSNSRSEMNVSTLELGDSALYLCASRSAEGAAQFFGPGTRLTVL.

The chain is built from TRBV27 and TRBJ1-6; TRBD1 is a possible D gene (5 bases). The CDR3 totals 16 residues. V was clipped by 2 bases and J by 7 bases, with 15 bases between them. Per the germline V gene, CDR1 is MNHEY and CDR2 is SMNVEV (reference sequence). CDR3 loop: CASSLAGPFFNSPLHF. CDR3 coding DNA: TGTGCCAGCAGTTTAGCGGGGCCGTTTTTCAATTCACCCCTCCACTTT.

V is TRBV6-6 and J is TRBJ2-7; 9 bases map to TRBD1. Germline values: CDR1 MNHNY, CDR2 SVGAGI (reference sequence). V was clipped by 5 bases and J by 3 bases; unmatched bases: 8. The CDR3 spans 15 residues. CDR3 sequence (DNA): TGTGCCAGCAGTCACGGGACAGGGTTCGGCTACGAGCAGTACTTC. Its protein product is CASSHGTGFGYEQYF.

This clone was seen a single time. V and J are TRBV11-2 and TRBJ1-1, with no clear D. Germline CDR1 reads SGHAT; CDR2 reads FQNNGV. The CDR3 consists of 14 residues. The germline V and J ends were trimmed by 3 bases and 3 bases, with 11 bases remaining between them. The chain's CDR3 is CASSFTYWDTEAFF. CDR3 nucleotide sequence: TGTGCCAGCAGCTTTACTTATTGGGACACTGAAGCTTTCTTT. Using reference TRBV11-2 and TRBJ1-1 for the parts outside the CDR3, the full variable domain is EAGVAQSPRYKIIEKRQSVAFWCNPISGHATLYWYQQILGQGPKLLIQFQNNGVVDDSQLPKDRFSAERLKGVDSTLKIQPAKLEDSAVYLCASSFTYWDTEAFFGQGTRLTVV.

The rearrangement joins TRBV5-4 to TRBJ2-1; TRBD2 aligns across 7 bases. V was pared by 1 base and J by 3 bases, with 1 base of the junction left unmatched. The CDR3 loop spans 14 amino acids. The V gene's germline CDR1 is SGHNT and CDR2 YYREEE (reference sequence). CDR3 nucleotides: TGTGCCAGCAGCTTGTCTAGCGGCTACAATGAGCAGTTCTTC. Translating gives CASSLSSGYNEQFF.

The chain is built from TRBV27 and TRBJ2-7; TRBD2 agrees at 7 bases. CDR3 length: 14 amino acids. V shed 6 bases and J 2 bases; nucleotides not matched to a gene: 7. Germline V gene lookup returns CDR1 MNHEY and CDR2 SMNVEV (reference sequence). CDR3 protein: CASSPMRETYEQYF. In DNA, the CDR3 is TGTGCCAGCAGCCCAATGCGGGAGACCTACGAGCAGTACTTC.

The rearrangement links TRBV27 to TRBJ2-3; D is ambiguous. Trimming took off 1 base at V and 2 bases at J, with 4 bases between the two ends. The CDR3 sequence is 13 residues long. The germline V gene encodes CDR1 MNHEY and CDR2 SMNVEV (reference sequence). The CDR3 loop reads CASSLYPTDTQYF. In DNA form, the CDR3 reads TGTGCCAGCAGTTTATATCCCACAGATACGCAGTATTTT.

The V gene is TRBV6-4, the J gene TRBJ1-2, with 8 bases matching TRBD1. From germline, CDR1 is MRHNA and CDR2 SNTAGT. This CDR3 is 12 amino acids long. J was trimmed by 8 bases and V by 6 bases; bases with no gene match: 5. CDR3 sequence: CASSRGPSGYTF. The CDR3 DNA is TGTGCCAGCAGCAGGGGGCCAAGCGGCTACACCTTC.

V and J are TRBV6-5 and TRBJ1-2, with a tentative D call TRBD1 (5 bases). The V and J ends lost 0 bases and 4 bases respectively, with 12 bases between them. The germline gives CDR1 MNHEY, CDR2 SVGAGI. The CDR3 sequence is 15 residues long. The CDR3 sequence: CASSYSRGVAYGYTF. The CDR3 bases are TGTGCCAGCAGTTACTCCCGGGGGGTAGCCTATGGCTACACCTTC.

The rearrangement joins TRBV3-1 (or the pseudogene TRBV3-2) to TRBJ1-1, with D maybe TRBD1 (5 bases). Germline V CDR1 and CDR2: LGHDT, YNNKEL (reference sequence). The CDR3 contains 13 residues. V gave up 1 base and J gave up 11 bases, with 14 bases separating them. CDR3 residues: CASSQGTQGRAFF. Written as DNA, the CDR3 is TGTGCCAGCAGCCAAGGAACTCAGGGCAGGGCTTTCTTT.

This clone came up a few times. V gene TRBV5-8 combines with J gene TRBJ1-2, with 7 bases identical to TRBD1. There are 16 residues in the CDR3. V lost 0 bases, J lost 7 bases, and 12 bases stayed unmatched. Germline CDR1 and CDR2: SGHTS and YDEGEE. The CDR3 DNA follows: TGTGCCAGCAGCTTGGCCTTGGACAGGATCCTCGGTGGCTACACCTTC. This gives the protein CASSLALDRILGGYTF.

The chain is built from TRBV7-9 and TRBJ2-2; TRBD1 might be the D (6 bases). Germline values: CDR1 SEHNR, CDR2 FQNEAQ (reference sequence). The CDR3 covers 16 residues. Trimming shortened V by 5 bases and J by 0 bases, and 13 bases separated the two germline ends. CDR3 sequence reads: CASSNARGTNTGELFF. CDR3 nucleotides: TGTGCCAGCAGCAATGCCAGGGGTACGAACACCGGGGAGCTGTTTTTT.

The CDR3 protein is CASSLALRDTTDTQYF. Written as DNA, the CDR3 is TGTGCCAGCAGCTTGGCCCTCCGGGACACCACAGATACGCAGTATTTT. This chain links TRBV5-4 with TRBJ2-3, with D perhaps TRBD1 (6 bases). The CDR3 has 16 residues. Germline loops: CDR1 SGHNT, CDR2 YYREEE (reference sequence). V gave up 0 bases and J gave up 2 bases, with 13 bases separating them.

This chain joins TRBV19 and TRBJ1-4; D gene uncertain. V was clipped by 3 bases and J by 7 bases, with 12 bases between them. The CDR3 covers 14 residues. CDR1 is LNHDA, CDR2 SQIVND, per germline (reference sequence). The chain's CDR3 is CASSIAGDSEKLFF. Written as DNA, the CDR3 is TGTGCCAGTAGTATTGCTGGGGATAGTGAAAAACTGTTTTTT.

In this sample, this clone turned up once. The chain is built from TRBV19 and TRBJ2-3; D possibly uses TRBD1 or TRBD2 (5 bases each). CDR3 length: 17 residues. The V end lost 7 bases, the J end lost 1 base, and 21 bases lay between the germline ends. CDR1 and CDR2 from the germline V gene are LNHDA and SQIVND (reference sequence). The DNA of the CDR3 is TGTGCCAGTACCACTCGTCGGGGCGGAGCCCGCACAGATACGCAGTATTTT. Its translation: CASTTRRGGARTDTQYF.

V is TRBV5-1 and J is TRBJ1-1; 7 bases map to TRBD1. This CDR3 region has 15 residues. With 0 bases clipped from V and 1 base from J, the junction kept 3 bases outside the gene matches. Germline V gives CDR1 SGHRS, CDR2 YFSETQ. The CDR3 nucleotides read TGCGCCAGCAGCTTGGTGGCAGGGGGGAACACTGAAGCTTTCTTT. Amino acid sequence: CASSLVAGGNTEAFF.

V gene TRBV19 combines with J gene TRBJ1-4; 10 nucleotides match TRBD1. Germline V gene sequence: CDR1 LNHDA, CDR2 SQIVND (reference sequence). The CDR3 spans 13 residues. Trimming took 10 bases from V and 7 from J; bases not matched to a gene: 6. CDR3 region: CATQGTGVEKLFF. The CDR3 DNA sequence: TGTGCCACCCAGGGGACAGGGGTTGAAAAACTGTTTTTT.

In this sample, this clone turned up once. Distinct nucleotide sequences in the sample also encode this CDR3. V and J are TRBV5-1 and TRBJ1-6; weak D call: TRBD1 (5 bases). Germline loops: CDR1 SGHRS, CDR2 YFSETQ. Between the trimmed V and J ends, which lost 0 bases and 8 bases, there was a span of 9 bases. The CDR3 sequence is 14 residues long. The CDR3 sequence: CASSLGGADSPLHF. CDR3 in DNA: TGCGCCAGCAGCTTGGGCGGGGCTGATTCACCCCTCCACTTT.

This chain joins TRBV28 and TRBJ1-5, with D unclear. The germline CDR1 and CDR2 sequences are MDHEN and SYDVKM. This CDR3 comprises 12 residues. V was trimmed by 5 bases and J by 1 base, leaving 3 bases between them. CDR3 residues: CASSDSNQPQHF. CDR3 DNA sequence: TGTGCCAGCAGTGACAGCAATCAGCCCCAGCATTTT.

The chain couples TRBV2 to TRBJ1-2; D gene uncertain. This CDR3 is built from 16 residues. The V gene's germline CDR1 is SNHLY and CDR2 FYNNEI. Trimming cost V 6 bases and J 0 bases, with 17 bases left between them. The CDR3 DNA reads TGTGCCAGCAGGGCCTCGGTGGTCAGAGCTAACTATGGCTACACCTTC. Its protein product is CASRASVVRANYGYTF.

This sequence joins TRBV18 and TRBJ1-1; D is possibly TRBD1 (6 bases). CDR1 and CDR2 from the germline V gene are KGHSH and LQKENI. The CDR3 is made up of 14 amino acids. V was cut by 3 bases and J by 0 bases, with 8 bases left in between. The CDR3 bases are TGTGCCAGCTCACCTTGGGACATGAACACTGAAGCTTTCTTT. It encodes CASSPWDMNTEAFF. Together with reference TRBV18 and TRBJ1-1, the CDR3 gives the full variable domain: NAGVMQNPRHLVRRRGQEARLRCSPMKGHSHVYWYRQLPEEGLKFMVYLQKENIIDESGMPKERFSAEFPKEGPSILRIQQVVRGDSAAYFCASSPWDMNTEAFFGQGTRLTVV.

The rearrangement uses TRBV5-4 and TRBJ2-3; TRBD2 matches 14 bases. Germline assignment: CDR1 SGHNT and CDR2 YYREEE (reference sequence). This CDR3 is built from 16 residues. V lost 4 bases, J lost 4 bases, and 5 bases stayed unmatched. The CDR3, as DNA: TGTGCCAGCAGCCTAGGACTAGCGGGAGGCTCAGATACGCAGTATTTT. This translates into CASSLGLAGGSDTQYF.

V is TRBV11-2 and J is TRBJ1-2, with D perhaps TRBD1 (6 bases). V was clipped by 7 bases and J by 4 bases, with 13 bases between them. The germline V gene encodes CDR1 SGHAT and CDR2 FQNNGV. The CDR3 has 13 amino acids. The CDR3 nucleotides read TGTGCCAGCACCTTCGACAGGTCCTATGGCTACACCTTC. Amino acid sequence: CASTFDRSYGYTF. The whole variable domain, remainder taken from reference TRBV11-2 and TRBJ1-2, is EAGVAQSPRYKIIEKRQSVAFWCNPISGHATLYWYQQILGQGPKLLIQFQNNGVVDDSQLPKDRFSAERLKGVDSTLKIQPAKLEDSAVYLCASTFDRSYGYTFGSGTRLTVV.

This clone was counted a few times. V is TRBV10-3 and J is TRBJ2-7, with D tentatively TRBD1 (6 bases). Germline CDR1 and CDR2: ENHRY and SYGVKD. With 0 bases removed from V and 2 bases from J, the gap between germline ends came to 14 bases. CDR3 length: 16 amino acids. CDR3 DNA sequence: TGTGCCATCAGTGAGTCGGGCAGGGGAGTTCCCTACGAGCAGTACTTC. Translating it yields CAISESGRGVPYEQYF.

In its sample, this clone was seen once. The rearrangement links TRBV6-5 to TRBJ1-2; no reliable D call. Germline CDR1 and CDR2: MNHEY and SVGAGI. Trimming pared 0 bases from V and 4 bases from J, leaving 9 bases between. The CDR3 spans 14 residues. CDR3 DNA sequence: TGTGCCAGCAGTTACTCGATGTGGGTCTATGGCTACACCTTC. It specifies CASSYSMWVYGYTF.

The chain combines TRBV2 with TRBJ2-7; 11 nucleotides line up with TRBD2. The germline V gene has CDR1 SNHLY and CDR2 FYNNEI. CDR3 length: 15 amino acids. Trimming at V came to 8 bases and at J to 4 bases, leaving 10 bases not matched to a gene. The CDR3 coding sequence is TGTGCCAGCTTTCTAGCGGGGGGCCATGGGTACGAGCAGTACTTC. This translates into CASFLAGGHGYEQYF.

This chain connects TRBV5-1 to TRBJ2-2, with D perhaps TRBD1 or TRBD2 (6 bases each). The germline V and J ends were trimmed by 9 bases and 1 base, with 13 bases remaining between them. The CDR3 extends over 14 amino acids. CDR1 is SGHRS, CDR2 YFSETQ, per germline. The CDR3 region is CATRGQGNTGELFF. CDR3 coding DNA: TGCGCCACCCGGGGGCAGGGGAACACCGGGGAGCTGTTTTTT.